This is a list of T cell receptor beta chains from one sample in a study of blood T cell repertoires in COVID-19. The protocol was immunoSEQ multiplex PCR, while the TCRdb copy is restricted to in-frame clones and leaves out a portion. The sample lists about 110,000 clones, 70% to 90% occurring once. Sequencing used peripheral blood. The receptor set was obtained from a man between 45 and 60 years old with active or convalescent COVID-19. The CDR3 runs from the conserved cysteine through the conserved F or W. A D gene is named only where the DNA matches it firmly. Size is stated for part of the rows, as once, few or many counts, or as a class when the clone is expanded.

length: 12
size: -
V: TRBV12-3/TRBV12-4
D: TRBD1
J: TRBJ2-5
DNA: TGTGCCAGCAGTTCACAGGGGGAGACCCAGTACTTC
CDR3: CASSSQGETQYF

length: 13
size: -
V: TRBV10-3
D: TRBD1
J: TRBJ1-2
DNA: TGTGCCATGGGGGGACAGGGAGGTCATGGCTACACCTTC
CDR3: CAMGGQGGHGYTF

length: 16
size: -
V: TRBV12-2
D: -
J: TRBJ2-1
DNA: TGTGCAAGTCGCTCCCAGGGGAGGGGCTCCTACAATGAGCAGTTCTTC
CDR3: CASRSQGRGSYNEQFF

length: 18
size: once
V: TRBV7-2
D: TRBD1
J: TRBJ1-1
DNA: TGTGCCAGCAGCTTAAAAAGGGACAGCAGAGGGGCTGGCACTGAAGCTTTCTTT
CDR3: CASSLKRDSRGAGTEAFF

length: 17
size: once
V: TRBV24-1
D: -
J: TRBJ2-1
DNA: TGTGCCACCAGTGATTTGCCACATGTGGGGGGAGTGGGTGAGCAGTTCTTC
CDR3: CATSDLPHVGGVGEQFF

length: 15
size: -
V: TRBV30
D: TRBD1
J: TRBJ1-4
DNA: TGTGCCTGGAGTTCGGGAGGGGGCGCGCCTGAAAAACTGTTTTTT
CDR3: CAWSSGGGAPEKLFF

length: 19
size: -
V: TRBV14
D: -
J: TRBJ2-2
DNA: TGTGCCAGCAGTCCAACCTTCACCGGGACTCCTATTAACACCGGGGAGCTGTTTTTT
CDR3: CASSPTFTGTPINTGELFF

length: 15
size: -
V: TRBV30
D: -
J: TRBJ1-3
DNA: TGTGCCTGGAGTACTTATCCAGGGGTCGGAAACACCATATATTTT
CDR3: CAWSTYPGVGNTIYF

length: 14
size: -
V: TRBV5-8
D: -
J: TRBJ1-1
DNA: TGTGCCAGCAGCTTGGCCGGGAGGAGGGCTGAAGCTTTCTTT
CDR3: CASSLAGRRAEAFF

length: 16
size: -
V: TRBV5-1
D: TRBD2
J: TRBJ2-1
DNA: TGCGCCAGCAGCTTGGCCGCTCGACTAGCAGGAAATGAGCAGTTCTTC
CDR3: CASSLAARLAGNEQFF

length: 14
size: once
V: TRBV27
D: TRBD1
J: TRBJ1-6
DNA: TGTGCCAGCAGTTGGACAGGACAAAATTCACCCCTCCACTTT
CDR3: CASSWTGQNSPLHF

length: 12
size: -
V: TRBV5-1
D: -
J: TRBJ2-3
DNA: TGCGCCAGCAGCTTGGGGGAGGATACGCAGTATTTT
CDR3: CASSLGEDTQYF

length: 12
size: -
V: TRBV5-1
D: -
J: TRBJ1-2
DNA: TGCGCCAGCAGCTTGGACAGGGCTGGCTACACCTTC
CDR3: CASSLDRAGYTF

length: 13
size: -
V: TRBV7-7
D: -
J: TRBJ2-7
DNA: TGTGCCAGCAGCTTAGGGGCCCACTACGAGCAGTACTTC
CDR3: CASSLGAHYEQYF

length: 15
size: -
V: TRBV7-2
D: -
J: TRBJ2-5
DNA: TGTGCCAGCAGCTTAGAGCCAGGGCGGTCCGGGACCCAGTACTTC
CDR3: CASSLEPGRSGTQYF

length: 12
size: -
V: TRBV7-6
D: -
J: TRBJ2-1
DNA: TGTGCCAGCAGCGGAGATAGGGGTGAGCAGTTCTTC
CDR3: CASSGDRGEQFF

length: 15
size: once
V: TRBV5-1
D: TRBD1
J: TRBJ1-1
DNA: TGCGCCAGCAGCTCTAGGACAGGCCAGGGCACTGAAGCTTTCTTT
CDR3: CASSSRTGQGTEAFF

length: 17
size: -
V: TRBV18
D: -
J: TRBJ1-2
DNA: TGTGCCAGCTCACCACCGGCTTTGGGGGGGAGCTCTTATGGCTACACCTTC
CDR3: CASSPPALGGSSYGYTF

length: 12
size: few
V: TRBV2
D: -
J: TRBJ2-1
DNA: TGTGCCATCCGGGACATCTCCAATGAGCAGTTCTTC
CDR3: CAIRDISNEQFF

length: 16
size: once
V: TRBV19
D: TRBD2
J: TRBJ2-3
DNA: TGTGCCAGTAGTATTACGGCTAGCGGGAGGCAAGATACGCAGTATTTT
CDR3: CASSITASGRQDTQYF

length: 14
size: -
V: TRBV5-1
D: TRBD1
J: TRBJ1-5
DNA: TGCGCCAGCAGCTTACAGGGGGGGGGTCAGCCCCAGCATTTT
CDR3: CASSLQGGGQPQHF

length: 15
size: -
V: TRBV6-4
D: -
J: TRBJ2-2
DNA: TGTGCCAGCAGTGACCATAATAGCGGTTCCGGGGAGCTGTTTTTT
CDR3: CASSDHNSGSGELFF

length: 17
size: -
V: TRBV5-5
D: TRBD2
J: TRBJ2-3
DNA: TGTGCCAGCAGCCCAGGACTAGCGGGAGGGGTCACAGATACGCAGTATTTT
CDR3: CASSPGLAGGVTDTQYF

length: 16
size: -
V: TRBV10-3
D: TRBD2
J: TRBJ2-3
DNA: TGTGCCATCAGTGCGCTAGCGGGAGGCCAAACAGATACGCAGTATTTT
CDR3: CAISALAGGQTDTQYF

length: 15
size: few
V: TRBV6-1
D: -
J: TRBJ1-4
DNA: TGTGCCAGCAGTGATAGGGGCAGGGAAAATGAAAAACTGTTTTTT
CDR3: CASSDRGRENEKLFF

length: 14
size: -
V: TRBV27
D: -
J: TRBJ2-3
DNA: TGTGCCAGCAGTTTATCGACAGTCACAGATACGCAGTATTTT
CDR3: CASSLSTVTDTQYF

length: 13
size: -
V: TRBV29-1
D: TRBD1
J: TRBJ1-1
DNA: TGCAGCGTCCCGGGACAGATGAACACTGAAGCTTTCTTT
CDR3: CSVPGQMNTEAFF

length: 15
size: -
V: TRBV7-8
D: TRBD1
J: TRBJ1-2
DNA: TGTGCCAGCAGCTTGGTAGGGGGCCAGGACTATGGCTACACCTTC
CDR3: CASSLVGGQDYGYTF

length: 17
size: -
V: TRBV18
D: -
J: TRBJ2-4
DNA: TGTGCCAGCTCACCACAGGACCGTTCGGGGACCAAAAACATTCAGTACTTC
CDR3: CASSPQDRSGTKNIQYF

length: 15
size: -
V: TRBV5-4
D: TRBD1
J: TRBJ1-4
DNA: TGTGCCAGCAGTTCCTCCGGGACAGGGCATGAAAAACTGTTTTTT
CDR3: CASSSSGTGHEKLFF

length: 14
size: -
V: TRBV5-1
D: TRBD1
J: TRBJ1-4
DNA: TGCGCCAGCAGCCAGGACAGGGGTGATGAAAAACTGTTTTTT
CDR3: CASSQDRGDEKLFF

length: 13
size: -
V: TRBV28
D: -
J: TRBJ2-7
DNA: TGTGCCAGCAGTGTACCGGGGACCTACGAGCAGTACTTC
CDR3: CASSVPGTYEQYF

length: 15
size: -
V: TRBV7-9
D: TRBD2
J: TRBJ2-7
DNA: TGTGCCAGCAGCCAGGCTCGACTAGCGTTGACCGAGCAGTACTTC
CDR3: CASSQARLALTEQYF

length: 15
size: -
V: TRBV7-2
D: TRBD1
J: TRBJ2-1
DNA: TGTGCCAGCAGCTTCACAGGGGGTGCATACAATGAGCAGTTCTTC
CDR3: CASSFTGGAYNEQFF

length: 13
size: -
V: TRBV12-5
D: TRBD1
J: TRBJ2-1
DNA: TGTGCTAGCTCCTCGACAGGGTGGAATGAGCAGTTCTTC
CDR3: CASSSTGWNEQFF

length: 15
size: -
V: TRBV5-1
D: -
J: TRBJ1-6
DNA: TGCGCCAGCAGCTTGGCAGCCGGGACTCCCTCACCCCTCCACTTT
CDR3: CASSLAAGTPSPLHF

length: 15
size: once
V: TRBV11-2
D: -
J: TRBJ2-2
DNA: TGTGCCAGCACCCTAAGGGGGGGTGGAGCCGGGGAGCTGTTTTTT
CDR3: CASTLRGGGAGELFF

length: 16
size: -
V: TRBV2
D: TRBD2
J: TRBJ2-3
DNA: TGTGCCAGCAGGCCAGTCACTAGCGGGGTCACAGATACGCAGTATTTT
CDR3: CASRPVTSGVTDTQYF

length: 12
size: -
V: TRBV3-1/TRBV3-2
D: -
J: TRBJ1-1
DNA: TGTGCCAGCCGGGACACGAACACTGAAGCTTTCTTT
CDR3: CASRDTNTEAFF

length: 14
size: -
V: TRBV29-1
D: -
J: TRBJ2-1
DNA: TGCAGCGTTGACGGGATAAGCTCCTACAATGAGCAGTTCTTC
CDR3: CSVDGISSYNEQFF

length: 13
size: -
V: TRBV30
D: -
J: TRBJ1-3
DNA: TGTGCCTGGAGGCCGGGAGGGGTCAACACCATATATTTT
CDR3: CAWRPGGVNTIYF

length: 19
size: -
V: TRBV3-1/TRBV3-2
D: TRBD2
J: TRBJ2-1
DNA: TGTGCCAGCAGCCAAGCCGCACGCGGGAGGGACTTCTCCTACAATGAGCAGTTCTTC
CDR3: CASSQAARGRDFSYNEQFF

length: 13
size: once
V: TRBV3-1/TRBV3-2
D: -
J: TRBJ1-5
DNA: TGTGCCAGCAGTTGGGAGGGCAATCAGCCCCAGCATTTT
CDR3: CASSWEGNQPQHF

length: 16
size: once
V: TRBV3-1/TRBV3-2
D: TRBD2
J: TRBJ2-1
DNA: TGTGCCAGCAGCCCCCGACTAGCGGATACCTACAATGAGCAGTTCTTC
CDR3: CASSPRLADTYNEQFF

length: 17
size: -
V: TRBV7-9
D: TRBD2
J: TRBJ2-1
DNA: TGTGCCAGCAGCTCACGGGGTAGCGGGAGACTCTACAATGAGCAGTTCTTC
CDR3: CASSSRGSGRLYNEQFF